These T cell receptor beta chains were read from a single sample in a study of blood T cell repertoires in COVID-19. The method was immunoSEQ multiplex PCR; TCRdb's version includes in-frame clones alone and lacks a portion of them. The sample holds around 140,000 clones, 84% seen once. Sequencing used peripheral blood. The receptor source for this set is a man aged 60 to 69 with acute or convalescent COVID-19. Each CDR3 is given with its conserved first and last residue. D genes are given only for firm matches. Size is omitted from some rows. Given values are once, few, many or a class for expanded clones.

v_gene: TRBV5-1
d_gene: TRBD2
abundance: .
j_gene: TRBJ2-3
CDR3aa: CASSLRPGLAGADTQYF
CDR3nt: TGCGCCAGCAGCTTACGACCGGGACTAGCGGGAGCAGATACGCAGTATTTT

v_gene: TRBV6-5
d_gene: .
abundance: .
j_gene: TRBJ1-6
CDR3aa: CASSRGRSPLHF
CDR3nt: TGTGCCAGCAGCAGGGGTCGTTCACCCCTCCACTTT

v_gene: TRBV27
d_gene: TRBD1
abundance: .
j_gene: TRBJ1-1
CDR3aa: CASRNLGQGYTEAFF
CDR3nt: TGTGCCAGCAGGAATCTGGGACAGGGGTACACTGAAGCTTTCTTT

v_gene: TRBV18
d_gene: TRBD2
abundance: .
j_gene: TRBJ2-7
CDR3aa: CASSLPGLAVEQYF
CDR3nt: TGTGCCAGCTCACTCCCGGGACTAGCAGTCGAGCAGTACTTC

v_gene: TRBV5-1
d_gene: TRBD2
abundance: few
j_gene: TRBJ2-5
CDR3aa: CASMAGADQETQYF
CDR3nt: TGCGCCAGTATGGCGGGAGCCGACCAAGAGACCCAGTACTTC

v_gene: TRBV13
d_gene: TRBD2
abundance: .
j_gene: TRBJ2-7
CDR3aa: CASSYGLASLEQYF
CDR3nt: TGTGCCAGCAGCTACGGACTAGCCTCCCTCGAGCAGTACTTC

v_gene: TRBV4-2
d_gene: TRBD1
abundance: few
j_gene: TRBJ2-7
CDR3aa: CASSQETGQGFYEQYF
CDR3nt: TGTGCCAGCAGCCAAGAAACGGGACAGGGGTTCTACGAGCAGTACTTC

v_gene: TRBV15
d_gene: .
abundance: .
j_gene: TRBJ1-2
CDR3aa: CATSRPWTPTNYGYTF
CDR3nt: TGTGCCACCAGCAGACCTTGGACACCTACTAACTATGGCTACACCTTC

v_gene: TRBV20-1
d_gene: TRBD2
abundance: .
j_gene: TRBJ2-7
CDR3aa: CSASPLAGGGGEQYF
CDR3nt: TGCAGTGCTAGTCCTCTAGCGGGAGGAGGAGGAGAGCAGTACTTC

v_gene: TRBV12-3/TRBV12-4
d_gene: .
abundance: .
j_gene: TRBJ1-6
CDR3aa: CASKTGENSPLHF
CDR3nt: TGTGCCAGCAAGACAGGAGAGAATTCACCCCTCCACTTT

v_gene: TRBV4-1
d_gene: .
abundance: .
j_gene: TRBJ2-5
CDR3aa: CASSQVDDSPGGTQYF
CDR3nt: TGCGCCAGCAGCCAAGTCGACGACAGCCCCGGCGGGACCCAGTACTTC

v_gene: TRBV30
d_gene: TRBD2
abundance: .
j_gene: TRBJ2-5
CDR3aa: CAWRRGGVETQYF
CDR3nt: TGTGCCTGGAGGCGGGGGGGCGTGGAGACCCAGTACTTC

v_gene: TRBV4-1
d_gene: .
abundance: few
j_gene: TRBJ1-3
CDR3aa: CASSQEGQTRIYF
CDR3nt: TGCGCCAGCAGCCAAGAAGGTCAGACTCGCATATATTTT

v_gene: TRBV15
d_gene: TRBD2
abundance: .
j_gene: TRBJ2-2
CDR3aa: CATSRETLAGGFTGELFF
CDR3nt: TGTGCCACCAGCAGAGAGACCCTAGCGGGAGGATTCACCGGGGAGCTGTTTTTT

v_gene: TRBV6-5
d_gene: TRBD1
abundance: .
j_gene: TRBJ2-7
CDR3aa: CASGQEPLGEQYF
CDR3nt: TGTGCCAGCGGACAGGAACCTCTCGGCGAGCAGTACTTC

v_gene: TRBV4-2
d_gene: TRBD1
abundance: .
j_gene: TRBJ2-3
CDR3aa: CASSQDRGRDTADTQYF
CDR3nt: TGTGCCAGCAGCCAAGATAGGGGGCGAGATACGGCAGATACGCAGTATTTT

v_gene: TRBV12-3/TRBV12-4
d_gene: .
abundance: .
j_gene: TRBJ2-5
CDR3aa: CASSRDLGETQYF
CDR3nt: TGTGCCAGCAGCCGAGACCTCGGGGAGACCCAGTACTTC

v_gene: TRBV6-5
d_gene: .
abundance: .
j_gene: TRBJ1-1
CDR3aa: CASSPEVGEAFF
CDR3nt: TGTGCCAGCAGCCCAGAGGTTGGTGAAGCTTTCTTT

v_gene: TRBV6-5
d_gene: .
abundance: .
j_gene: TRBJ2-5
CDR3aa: CASSTGLTTAETQYF
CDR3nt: TGTGCCAGCAGCACGGGACTGACGACCGCCGAGACCCAGTACTTC

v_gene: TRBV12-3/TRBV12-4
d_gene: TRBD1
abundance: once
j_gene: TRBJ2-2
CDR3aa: CASSLTGAGELFF
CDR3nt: TGTGCCAGCAGTCTGACAGGGGCCGGGGAGCTGTTTTTT

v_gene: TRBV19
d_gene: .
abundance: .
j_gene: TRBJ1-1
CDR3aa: CASSIGRQSTEAFF
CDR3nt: TGTGCCAGTAGTATAGGGAGACAGAGCACTGAAGCTTTCTTT

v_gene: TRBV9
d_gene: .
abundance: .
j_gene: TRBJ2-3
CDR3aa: CASSGGTGNTDTQYF
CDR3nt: TGTGCCAGCAGCGGGGGAACAGGGAACACAGATACGCAGTATTTT